This T cell receptor beta chain appears in the sequencing data of a study of CD8+ T cells in alopecia areata. cDNA prepared by RNA extraction and subsequent reverse transcription served as the template for sequencing. Libraries were prepared by immunoSEQ multiplex PCR; TCRdb keeps only in-frame clonotypes and omits some of them. Here the sample spans about 180,000 clones, about 51% being singletons. Whole-study results and caveats: There were also resident alphabeta T cells of normal skin sequenced in scalp samples. Treatment with tofacitinib significantly lowered scalp clonality and reduced expanded CD8+ clones among the top 100. Many expanded lesional clones remained in scalp and blood on tofacitinib.

Trimming cost V 3 bases and J 3 bases; bases outside gene matches: 9. The CDR3 runs 15 residues. Germline-derived CDR1 and CDR2 are SGHDT and YYEEEE. Treatment meaning: oral pan-JAK inhibitor, 5-10 mg twice daily. Sampling of alopecia areata patients yielded lesional scalp punch biopsies as well as peripheral blood. This clone was recorded once. Its cognate antigen is unknown. The sample in question was CD8+ T cells sorted from blood, obtained at roughly week 52, from a patient treated with tofacitinib. The receptor's source is a human donor with alopecia areata. The gene calls are TRBV5-6 and TRBJ2-7; TRBD1 matches 7 bases. The CDR3 DNA reads TGTGCCAGCAGCTCGCCCGGGGACAGCTTCTACGAGCAGTACTTC. This encodes CASSSPGDSFYEQYF.